This T cell receptor beta chain was found in a study of response to subunit inactivated influenza vaccine. Study observations and caveats: The authors proposed limited new T cell recruitment per seasonal influenza vaccination.

In TCRdb, the RT-PCR reads were re-called with MiXCR into one record per CDR3 protein. The profile shows some 640,000 distinct CDR3 sequences, around 14% of them singletons. A word on this clonotype: Its target is not known.

The germline V gene has CDR1 LNHNV and CDR2 YYDKDF (reference sequence). The CDR3 is 15 amino acids. The V end lost 1 base, the J end lost 8 bases, and 14 bases lay between the germline ends. This sample comprised PBMCs from blood, obtained less than 15 days before vaccination. The sequence was collected from a man aged 50 to 59 who received an inactivated influenza vaccine. The J gene is TRBJ2-2, the V gene TRBV15, with D possibly called TRBD1 or TRBD2 (7 bases each). The CDR3 reads CATSRGQGGIGELFF. As DNA, the CDR3 is TGTGCCACCAGCAGAGGGCAGGGGGGGATTGGGGAGCTGTTTTTT.